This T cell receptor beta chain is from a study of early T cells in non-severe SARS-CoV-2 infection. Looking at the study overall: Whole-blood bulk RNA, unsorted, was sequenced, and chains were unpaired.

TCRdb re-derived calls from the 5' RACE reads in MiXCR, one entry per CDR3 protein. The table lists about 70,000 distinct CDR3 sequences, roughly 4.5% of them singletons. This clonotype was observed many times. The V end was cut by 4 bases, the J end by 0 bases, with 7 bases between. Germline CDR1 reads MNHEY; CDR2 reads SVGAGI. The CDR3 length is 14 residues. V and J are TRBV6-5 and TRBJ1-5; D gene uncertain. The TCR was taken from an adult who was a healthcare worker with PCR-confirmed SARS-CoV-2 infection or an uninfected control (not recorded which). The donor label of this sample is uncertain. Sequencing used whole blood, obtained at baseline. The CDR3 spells CASSSGFSNQPQHF. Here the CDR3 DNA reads TGTGCCAGCAGTTCAGGCTTTAGCAATCAGCCCCAGCATTTT.